These 8 T cell receptor beta chains came from one sample sequenced in a study of blood T cell repertoires in COVID-19. Sequenced by immunoSEQ multiplex PCR; TCRdb stores in-frame clones only, minus some. The sample carries 95,000 to 150,000 clones, approximately 82% recorded once. Sequenced sample: peripheral blood. These receptors were collected from a man older than 75 with active or convalescent COVID-19.

The chain employs TRBV18 and TRBJ2-7; D possibly corresponds to TRBD1 (5 bases). Trimming removed 5 bases from V and 5 bases from J, with 10 bases in between. The CDR3 loop spans 12 amino acids. From germline, CDR1 is KGHSH and CDR2 LQKENI. CDR3 sequence: CASSGALNEQYF. The CDR3 nucleotides are TGTGCCAGCTCAGGGGCCCTCAACGAGCAGTACTTC.

The V call is TRBV2, the J call TRBJ1-4, with 10 bases aligning to TRBD1. The V and J ends lost 5 bases and 7 bases, in that order; junction bases with no gene match: 4. The germline V gene encodes CDR1 SNHLY and CDR2 FYNNEI. This CDR3 spans 14 amino acids. Here the CDR3 DNA reads TGTGCCAGCAGTTTTGGGACAGGGGTTGAAAAACTGTTTTTT. Residues: CASSFGTGVEKLFF.

The genes are TRBV7-9 and TRBJ1-6, with D hard to call. Germline V CDR1 and CDR2: SEHNR, FQNEAQ (reference sequence). The CDR3 loop spans 15 amino acids. Trimming removed 5 bases at V and 4 bases at J, with 12 bases between. The CDR3 sequence is CASSPGNLYNSPLHF. The DNA of the CDR3 is TGTGCCAGCAGCCCGGGGAATCTTTATAATTCACCCCTCCACTTT.

The CDR3 bases are TGCAGCGTTGAGGGTGGGACAGGCCCTATCTTTCAAGGCTACACCTTC. Its translation is CSVEGGTGPIFQGYTF. This chain connects TRBV29-1 to TRBJ1-2, with TRBD1 identical over 8 bases. Per germline, CDR1 SQVTM and CDR2 ANQGSEA. The CDR3 spans 16 residues. After removal of 3 bases from V and 8 bases from J, the junction contained 17 bases not matched to a gene.

The chain uses TRBV28 and TRBJ2-3; TRBD1 might be the D (5 bases). CDR1 is MDHEN and CDR2 is SYDVKM in the germline V gene. Trimming cost V 6 bases and J 1 base, with 17 bases left between them. This CDR3 region has 16 residues. The CDR3: CASRSFKGPGTDTQYF. The CDR3 DNA reads as TGTGCCAGCAGATCCTTCAAGGGGCCGGGCACAGATACGCAGTATTTT.

The sample holds one count of this clone. V and J are TRBV4-3 and TRBJ2-2; possible D gene TRBD2, 5 bases. Germline lookup yields CDR1 LGHNA and CDR2 YSLEER. CDR3 length: 17 amino acids. The V gene lost 1 base and the J gene lost 0 bases, with 12 bases spanning the gap. The CDR3 spells CASSQASGGPNTGELFF. The CDR3 DNA is TGCGCCAGCAGCCAAGCAAGCGGCGGGCCGAACACCGGGGAGCTGTTTTTT.

This clone was recorded a few times. The V and J genes are TRBV18 and TRBJ2-1; 8 bases align to TRBD2. From germline, CDR1 is KGHSH and CDR2 LQKENI. With 3 bases clipped from V and 4 bases from J, the junction kept 8 bases outside the gene matches. The CDR3 is 16 amino acids. CDR3 bases: TGTGCCAGCTCACCTTCCTCGGCGGGGGGTTACAATGAGCAGTTCTTC. Translating it yields CASSPSSAGGYNEQFF.

This clone was seen a handful of times. The V gene is TRBV4-1, the J gene TRBJ2-5; TRBD1 agrees at 12 bases. Trimming took 0 bases from V and 8 from J; bases not matched to a gene: 4. Germline CDR1 and CDR2: MGHRA and YSYEKL. The CDR3 runs 15 residues. CDR3 sequence: CASSQEGGQGATQYF. The CDR3 DNA follows: TGCGCCAGCAGCCAAGAGGGGGGACAGGGGGCAACCCAGTACTTC.